This entry features one T cell receptor beta chain sequence. There are 15 residues in the CDR3. J lost 4 bases, V lost 1 base, and 7 bases had no gene match. The germline gives CDR1 SGHNT, CDR2 YYREEE (reference sequence). The sample belongs to a study of blood T cell repertoires in COVID-19. Clones were sequenced by immunoSEQ multiplex PCR, and TCRdb holds only the in-frame ones, with some missing. The table has 200,000 to 300,000 clones, more than 85% seen once. The source material was peripheral blood. This chain connects TRBV5-4 to TRBJ1-1; 7 nucleotides match TRBD1. The clonotype comes from an older woman with COVID-19, enrolled during active disease. The CDR3 DNA reads TGTGCCAGCAGCTTGCAAGGACAGGTAGGCACTGAAGCTTTCTTT. Amino acid sequence: CASSLQGQVGTEAFF.